The rows below give T cell receptor beta chains drawn from one sample of a study of shared T cell receptors in the human thymus. Sequencing was performed with immunoSEQ multiplex PCR; in TCRdb, only in-frame clones are kept and a portion is missing. In the table there are some 720,000 clones, 88% of which are singletons. This same sample was also part of a study on human thymus T cells.

Sequencing was done on a sample of thymocytes. The receptors here all came from a boy in the first two years of life with a congenital heart defect. Both conserved end residues are part of each CDR3. The D gene is left open where the match is weak. Clone size, where shown, is once, few, many, or a class for clones that have expanded.

clone size	V gene	D gene	J gene	CDR3 DNA	CDR3 protein
once	TRBV19	.	TRBJ2-7	TGTGCCAGTAGCCCGGGACACTACGAGCAGTACTTC	CASSPGHYEQYF
.	TRBV15	.	TRBJ1-5	TGTGCCACCAGCAGAGATAAGGGGAGGGGGAATCAGCCCCAGCATTTT	CATSRDKGRGNQPQHF
.	TRBV7-9	TRBD1	TRBJ1-5	TGTGCCAGCAGCTTAGACAGGGGAGGATATAGCAATCAGCCCCAGCATTTT	CASSLDRGGYSNQPQHF
.	TRBV5-1	TRBD2	TRBJ2-7	TGCGCCAGCAGCTTGGAGACAACACAAAGACTAGCGGCCGGGTACGAGCAGTACTTC	CASSLETTQRLAAGYEQYF
few	TRBV11-2	TRBD2	TRBJ2-5	TGTGCCAGCAGCGGCGGACTAGCGGGAGATGAGACCCAGTACTTC	CASSGGLAGDETQYF
.	TRBV4-2	.	TRBJ2-1	TGTGCCAGCAGCCAAGTCGGGGGTGAGCAGTTCTTC	CASSQVGGEQFF
.	TRBV27	.	TRBJ2-1	TGTGCCAGCAGTTTAAAGGGGGTCGTTCCCAATGAGCAGTTCTTC	CASSLKGVVPNEQFF
.	TRBV5-6	TRBD1	TRBJ2-1	TGTGCCAGCAGCTTGGGGGCAAAACAGGGGGCCGATGAGCAGTTCTTC	CASSLGAKQGADEQFF
.	TRBV6-5	.	TRBJ1-1	TGTGCCAGCAGTAGGCCGGAGGCGAACACTGAAGCTTTCTTT	CASSRPEANTEAFF
.	TRBV2	TRBD1	TRBJ2-3	TGTGCCAGCAGGGACAGGGAACCCCGCAGCACAGATACGCAGTATTTT	CASRDREPRSTDTQYF
.	TRBV19	.	TRBJ1-4	TGTGCCAGCTTTCAGGGTCCAGGTGAAAAACTGTTTTTT	CASFQGPGEKLFF
.	TRBV28	TRBD1	TRBJ1-1	TGTGCCAGCACCATTACCGTGTCCGGGACAGGACGAACTGAAGCTTTCTTT	CASTITVSGTGRTEAFF
.	TRBV4-2	.	TRBJ2-2	TGTGCCAGCAGCCAAGCGGGAGTCTGCACCGGGGAGCTGTTTTTT	CASSQAGVCTGELFF
.	TRBV5-6	.	TRBJ1-1	TGTGCCAGCAGCTTGACCAAGACCCGGGGGGACACTGAAGCTTTCTTT	CASSLTKTRGDTEAFF
.	TRBV4-2	.	TRBJ2-7	TGTGCCAGCAGCCAAGGGGAGGACGAGCAGTACTTC	CASSQGEDEQYF
few	TRBV4-1	TRBD2	TRBJ2-6	TGCGCCAGCAGCCAAGAGATACCCCGGGGCGGGAGCTCCTCTGGGGCCAACGTCCTGACTTTC	CASSQEIPRGGSSSGANVLTF
.	TRBV4-1	.	TRBJ2-3	TGCGCCAGCAGCCAAGATCCACAGGGTAGCACAGATACGCAGTATTTT	CASSQDPQGSTDTQYF
.	TRBV4-1	TRBD2	TRBJ2-1	TGCGCCAGCAGCCAAGCCCTAGGGACTAGCAATGAGCAGTTCTTC	CASSQALGTSNEQFF
.	TRBV15	TRBD1	TRBJ1-3	TGTGCCACCAGCAGAGGGACAGGGGCTGGAAACACCATATATTTT	CATSRGTGAGNTIYF
.	TRBV10-3	TRBD1	TRBJ1-2	TGTGCCACCCGGGACAGCCTTAACTATGGCTACACCTTC	CATRDSLNYGYTF
.	TRBV7-2	TRBD2	TRBJ2-2	TGTGCCAGCAGTTCCTGGACTAGCGGGCAAACGAACACCGGGGAGCTGTTTTTT	CASSSWTSGQTNTGELFF
.	TRBV9	.	TRBJ2-2	TGTGCCAGCAGCGTAGGACGGGAGTTGACCGGGGAGCTGTTTTTT	CASSVGRELTGELFF
.	TRBV5-8	.	TRBJ1-2	TGTGCCAGCAGCTTGGCCAAGGGGGTCTCCCAGGCGAATGGCTACACCTTC	CASSLAKGVSQANGYTF
.	TRBV28	TRBD2	TRBJ2-7	TGTGCCATCTACCGACTAGCGGGATCATCGGACGAGCAGTACTTC	CAIYRLAGSSDEQYF
.	TRBV6-1	TRBD1	TRBJ1-1	TGTGCCAGCAGTAAACCGGGACAGGGGGCAGCTGAAGCTTTCTTT	CASSKPGQGAAEAFF
.	TRBV27	.	TRBJ1-5	TGTGCCAGCAGTCCCCTAGGCCCTCAGCCCCAGCATTTT	CASSPLGPQPQHF
.	TRBV4-1	.	TRBJ2-6	TGCGCCAGCAGCCATCATCGGGGGGCGGAGTTAGGTGGGGCCAACGTCCTGACTTTC	CASSHHRGAELGGANVLTF
once	TRBV18	.	TRBJ2-2	TGTGCCAGCTCACCAAGGTCAGGCGCTGCCGGGGAGCTGTTTTTT	CASSPRSGAAGELFF
.	TRBV12-5	TRBD2	TRBJ2-5	TGTGCTAGTGGTTTCCCCGGACTAGCGGGAGAAGAGACCCAGTACTTC	CASGFPGLAGEETQYF
.	TRBV7-9	TRBD1	TRBJ1-1	TGTGCCAGCAGCCTAACAGGGGGCGCGGACACTGAAGCTTTCTTT	CASSLTGGADTEAFF
.	TRBV27	TRBD2	TRBJ2-7	TGTGCCAGCAGGGGGATGGGACTAGCAGACTACGAGCAGTACTTC	CASRGMGLADYEQYF
.	TRBV30	TRBD1	TRBJ1-1	TGTGCCTGGAGTGTACGAGGGACAGGGGGCTCGGGCACTGAAGTTTTCTTT	CAWSVRGTGGSGTEVFF
.	TRBV5-1	TRBD2	TRBJ2-3	TGCGCCAGCAGCTTGGCCGACGAGCGGGGGGGCCCCGGCACAGATACGCAGTATTTT	CASSLADERGGPGTDTQYF
.	TRBV2	TRBD1	TRBJ2-7	TGTGCCAGCAGTGAAACCCGGGACAGCGACTACGAGCAGTACTTC	CASSETRDSDYEQYF
.	TRBV9	TRBD1	TRBJ1-2	TGTGCCAGTAGCGTAGCTACCGGACAGGGGGCGGAAGGCTACACCTTC	CASSVATGQGAEGYTF
once	TRBV5-6	TRBD2	TRBJ2-5	TGTGCCAGCAGCTTTCTGAGCGGGAGGACCAACCAAGAGACCCAGTACTTC	CASSFLSGRTNQETQYF
.	TRBV7-9	TRBD2	TRBJ2-1	TGTGCCAGCAGCCAACGACCCGGGACTAGCGGGGAGCAGTTCTTC	CASSQRPGTSGEQFF
.	TRBV7-2	TRBD2	TRBJ2-3	TGTGCCAGCAGCCCAAGGGAAGCGGGAGGGCCGACAGATACGCAGTATTTT	CASSPREAGGPTDTQYF
few	TRBV27	TRBD2	TRBJ2-7	TGTGCCAGCAGCTCGGGGTCCTCTTGGCGGGAGTCGACCCCGGGGGTCTACGAGCAGTACTTC	CASSSGSSWRESTPGVYEQYF
few	TRBV5-8	.	TRBJ2-1	TGTGCCAGCAGCTTGAACGGGGATGAGCAGTTCTTC	CASSLNGDEQFF
.	TRBV12-5	.	TRBJ2-5	TGTGCTAGTGGTGACAGTACAAACCAAGAGACCCAGTACTTC	CASGDSTNQETQYF
.	TRBV11-2	TRBD2	TRBJ2-1	TGTGCCAGCAGCTTAGAGGGGGCGGGAGGCTCTAGGATGGATGAGCAGTTCTTC	CASSLEGAGGSRMDEQFF
once	TRBV6-6	TRBD2	TRBJ2-3	TGTGCCAGCAGTACGACTAGCGGAGCCCCCACAGATACGCAGTATTTT	CASSTTSGAPTDTQYF
.	TRBV5-4	TRBD2	TRBJ2-7	TGTGCCAGCAGCGCCGGGACTAGCGGGAAATCCCTCTACTACGAGCAGTACTTC	CASSAGTSGKSLYYEQYF
.	TRBV19	TRBD1	TRBJ1-5	TGTGCCAGTAGTGCGCACAGGGGAGGTCTTAGCAATCAGCCCCAGCATTTT	CASSAHRGGLSNQPQHF
once	TRBV28	.	TRBJ1-4	TGTGCCAGCAGTTCCGGCCGGCACAGGGACACTAATGAAAAACTGTTTTTT	CASSSGRHRDTNEKLFF